The next 10 T cell receptor beta chains were all read from a single sample in a study of CD8 T cells in Susac syndrome. Reverse transcription of roughly 0.45 to 1 ug RNA used random hexamers. TCRdb re-derived calls from the immunoSEQ multiplex PCR reads in MiXCR, one entry per CDR3 protein. The table records around 200,000 distinct CDR3 sequences, around 94% of them present only once. Sequencing used CD4+ T cells from PBMCs. The receptors here all came from a human donor with Susac syndrome.

The genes are TRBV12-3 or TRBV12-4 and TRBJ2-3; TRBD2 aligns across 10 bases. This CDR3 contains 18 residues. Trimming cost V 7 bases and J 2 bases; bases outside gene matches: 15. CDR3 bases: TGTGCCAGCACCCCCGGGGGGGCACTAGCGGGAAACACAGATACGCAGTATTTT. It is translated as CASTPGGALAGNTDTQYF.

The V call is TRBV29-1, the J call TRBJ2-2; D not resolved. The germline CDR1 and CDR2 sequences are SQVTM and ANQGSEA. Trimming stripped 5 bases from V and 1 base from J, with 5 bases between. This CDR3 comprises 12 residues. CDR3 region: CSVYGNTGELFF. The CDR3, as DNA: TGCAGCGTTTACGGGAACACCGGGGAGCTGTTTTTT.

This chain joins TRBV2 and TRBJ2-1; a weak D match, TRBD1 (5 bases). The CDR3 extends over 15 amino acids. From germline, CDR1 is SNHLY and CDR2 FYNNEI. Trimming cost V 4 bases and J 2 bases, with 12 bases left between them. CDR3 nucleotides: TGTGCCAGCAGTGTACAGGTCTTCCCCTACAATGAGCAGTTCTTC. It translates to CASSVQVFPYNEQFF.

V is TRBV5-5 and J is TRBJ1-5; D ambiguous. Germline CDR1 is SGHKS and CDR2 is YYEKEE (reference sequence). V lost 4 bases and J 5 bases, leaving 13 bases between the germline ends. There are 14 residues in the CDR3. The DNA of the CDR3 is TGTGCCAGCAGCACGCTCGTTAACGATCAGCCCCAGCATTTT. The encoded protein is CASSTLVNDQPQHF.

The CDR3 protein is CASTHAGQNTEAFF. CDR3 in DNA: TGTGCCAGCACCCATGCAGGACAGAACACTGAAGCTTTCTTT. The V gene is TRBV14, the J gene TRBJ1-1; D may be TRBD1 (5 bases). The CDR3 contains 14 residues. Deletions cut 7 bases from V and 1 base from J, with 13 bases between. Germline-derived CDR1 and CDR2 are SGHDN and FVKESK.

The rearrangement uses TRBV7-9 and TRBJ2-7, with 7 bases fitting TRBD1. Germline CDR1 is SEHNR and CDR2 is FQNEAQ (reference sequence). V shed 1 base and J 3 bases; nucleotides not matched to a gene: 6. The CDR3 has 15 residues. The CDR3 sequence: CASSLVPGQNYEQYF. CDR3 DNA: TGTGCCAGCAGCTTAGTCCCGGGACAGAACTACGAGCAGTACTTC.

In its sample, this clonotype was seen a few times. This chain links TRBV30 with TRBJ1-1, with unresolved D. With 1 base removed from V and 0 bases from J, the gap between germline ends came to 6 bases. Germline-derived CDR1 and CDR2 are GTSNPN and SVGIG (reference sequence). The CDR3 runs 13 residues. The CDR3 DNA is TGTGCCTGGAGTGGTCAGTTGAACACTGAAGCTTTCTTT. Amino acids: CAWSGQLNTEAFF.

The rearrangement uses TRBV2 and TRBJ2-7; TRBD1 aligns across 7 bases. The CDR3 totals 12 residues. Germline CDR1 is SNHLY and CDR2 is FYNNEI. Trimming removed 11 bases from V and 6 bases from J; junction bases left unmatched: 10. The CDR3 protein is CAFSDRTVEQYF. The CDR3 region has the DNA TGTGCCTTTTCGGACAGGACCGTCGAGCAGTACTTC.

The CDR3 sequence is CASSIDGESAAFF. CDR3 coding DNA: TGTGCCAGTAGTATAGATGGGGAGAGCGCGGCTTTCTTT. The rearrangement links TRBV19 to TRBJ1-1; no definite D call. CDR3 length: 13 amino acids. The ends were cut back, 0 bases at V and 11 bases at J, with 13 bases in the middle. From germline, CDR1 is LNHDA and CDR2 SQIVND (reference sequence).

The chain links TRBV30 to TRBJ1-6; D not certain. V lost 4 bases to trimming and J lost 10 bases, with 17 bases between them. CDR3 length: 14 amino acids. CDR1 GTSNPN and CDR2 SVGIG come from the germline V gene (reference sequence). The chain's CDR3 is CAWTPGGLGSPLHF. The DNA for the CDR3 is TGTGCCTGGACCCCTGGTGGTCTCGGGTCACCCCTCCACTTT.